Each of the 7 T cell receptor beta chains below was sequenced from the same sample in a study of Graves' ophthalmopathy and Graves' hyperthyroidism. TCR beta CDR3 amplification used RNA transcripts. The workflow started with a first-round RT-PCR run with HTBI primers and then moved on to a second-round multiplex PCR. TCRdb re-called the multiplex PCR reads with MiXCR, one entry per CDR3 protein. Of about 1.1 million distinct CDR3 sequences listed, 36% are singletons. Sequences were obtained from peripheral blood or thyroid tissue (not recorded which). These receptors were collected from an adult man with Graves' hyperthyroidism.

This clonotype has a count of ten or more. The chain uses TRBV7-2 and TRBJ1-1; D is ambiguous. Trimming shortened V by 0 bases and J by 3 bases, and 5 bases separated the two germline ends. Germline V CDR1 and CDR2: SGHTA, FQGNSA. This CDR3 is 13 amino acids long. The CDR3 bases are TGTGCCAGCAGCTTAGCGCTAGACACTGAAGCTTTCTTT. It yields the protein CASSLALDTEAFF.

This clonotype was counted at least ten times. The chain links TRBV13 to TRBJ1-5, with a tentative D call TRBD1 (5 bases). The CDR3 is 15 amino acids. Looked up from germline, CDR1 is PRHDT and CDR2 is FYEKMQ (reference sequence). Trimming left V 1 base short and J 2 bases short, with 9 bases between. The CDR3 nucleotides are TGTGCCAGCAGCTTAGCAGGGTCTGGCAATCAGCCCCAGCATTTT. Translation gives CASSLAGSGNQPQHF.

There are many counts of this clonotype. The genes are TRBV10-3 and TRBJ2-2; D call uncertain. Germline V CDR1 and CDR2: ENHRY, SYGVKD. V lost 3 bases to trimming and J lost 0 bases, with 5 bases between them. The CDR3 extends over 14 amino acids. CDR3 coding DNA: TGTGCCATCAGTGATGCCGCGAACACCGGGGAGCTGTTTTTT. This sequence encodes CAISDAANTGELFF.

J is TRBJ2-5 and V is TRBV6-5; 7 nucleotides agree with TRBD1. This CDR3 contains 14 residues. Germline CDR1 reads MNHEY; CDR2 reads SVGAGI. The V and J ends lost 10 bases and 5 bases, in that order; junction bases with no gene match: 13. CDR3 bases: TGTGCCAACAGCCGCGACAGGGTCAGGGAGACCCAGTACTTC. Protein: CANSRDRVRETQYF.

The chain combines TRBV25-1 with TRBJ1-3, with a possible D match to TRBD1 (5 bases). Germline V gene lookup returns CDR1 MGHDK and CDR2 SYGVNS. Trimming removed 4 bases at V and 7 bases at J, with 8 bases between. CDR3 length: 12 amino acids. CDR3 sequence reads: CASSVGDNTIYF. CDR3 nucleotide sequence: TGTGCCAGCAGTGTAGGGGATAACACCATATATTTT.

Comments on this clonotype: A read error may be the cause here, since a much bigger clone is one base away. V is TRBV7-9 and J is TRBJ2-7; D possibly corresponds to TRBD1 (5 bases). Germline values: CDR1 SEHNR, CDR2 FQNEAQ (reference sequence). This CDR3 spans 14 amino acids. The CDR3 loop reads CASSLGHKPYEQHF. In DNA, the CDR3 is TGTGCCAGCAGCCTCGGACACAAGCCCTACGAGCAGCACTTC.

Worth noting for this clonotype: At one boundary the junction diverges from the germline segment, which might be a read error. The genes are TRBV7-2 and TRBJ2-7; D is undetermined. Germline V gene lookup returns CDR1 SGHTA and CDR2 FQGNSA. This CDR3 has 15 residues. The CDR3 loop reads CASSQGWNRAYEQYF. The CDR3 bases are TGCGCCAGCAGCCAAGGATGGAACAGAGCCTACGAGCAGTACTTC.